The entry below gives a single T cell receptor (beta chain) sequence along with its context. These data are taken from a study of T cell responses to AZD1222 COVID-19 vaccine. This CDR3 is 14 amino acids long. Per the germline V gene, CDR1 is MNHEY and CDR2 is SMNVEV (reference sequence). V was trimmed by 1 base and J by 3 bases, leaving 10 bases between them. The table came from immunoSEQ multiplex PCR; TCRdb's copy has only in-frame clones and leaves some out. The sample includes 150,000 or so clones, more than 85% of them seen just once. This receptor was taken from an adult in good health. This chain connects TRBV27 to TRBJ2-7, with D tentatively TRBD1 (5 bases). This material consisted of peripheral blood, taken on day 0 of AZD1222 vaccination. CDR3 residues: CASSLWPRVYEQYF. CDR3 bases: TGTGCCAGCAGTTTATGGCCCAGGGTCTACGAGCAGTACTTC.